Sequencing of this TCR beta chain was carried out in a study of tumor-infiltrating lymphocytes in oesophageal squamous cell carcinoma (dated by TCRdb to 2016 to 2017). Worth noting for this clonotype: The antigen this receptor binds is unknown. The missing conserved phenylalanine or tryptophan at the end of this CDR3 makes a read error likely. Because the CDR3's place on the DNA is in doubt, the DNA is left out and the CDR3 is given as listed by TCRdb.

Library prep was done by PCR. The sample was run on an Illumina HiSeq 2000. TCRdb reprocessed the public reads (quality trimming at Q25 with fastp, clone calling with MiXCR) and kept in-frame beta chains. Identical CDR3 protein sequences are pooled into one entry, listed with their most common genes and DNA. Present in this sample are 20,000 or so distinct CDR3 sequences, 35% to 45% of which were seen just once. The ten top clones hold around two fifths of the sample. The CDR3 totals 15 residues, both ends included. Based on the germline V gene, the CDR1 and CDR2 sequences are WSHSY and SAAADI. The sample consisted of esophageal tumor tissue. The chain is assembled from TRBV10-2 and TRBJ2-1; TRBD2 reflects the table's D call only, with no check against the DNA. The sequence came from a male donor with esophageal squamous cell carcinoma. The encoded CDR3 is CASSVGGIYGYTFGS.